One sample yielded the 19 T cell receptor beta chains listed below, sequenced in a study of shared clonotypes between healthy human individuals. In the naive CD8 group, cells lacked CD45RO and were positively selected for CCR7, so terminally differentiated effector memory CD45RA+ cells were left out. Assay: immunoSEQ multiplex PCR; the TCRdb copy retains only in-frame clones and omits some. The table shows about 2 million clones, with about 95% occurring only once. Sequenced material: naive CD8+ T cells sorted from blood. The origin of the receptors is a man younger than 35 in good health.

The J gene is TRBJ2-7, the V gene TRBV11-2, with D tentatively TRBD1 or TRBD2 (5 bases each). V lost 2 bases and J lost 2, with 13 bases in between. The germline V gene encodes CDR1 SGHAT and CDR2 FQNNGV. This CDR3 has 15 residues. Here the CDR3 reads CASSLSSGRAYEQYF. CDR3 bases: TGTGCCAGCAGCTTATCCAGCGGCAGGGCCTACGAGCAGTACTTC.

V is TRBV30 and J is TRBJ2-1; 7 bases align to TRBD1. The CDR3 consists of 12 residues. Germline V gene lookup returns CDR1 GTSNPN and CDR2 SVGIG (reference sequence). V shed 4 bases, J shed 7 bases, and the junction held 4 bases outside the gene matches. CDR3 DNA sequence: TGTGCCTGGAATCAACAGGGGAATGAGCAGTTCTTC. The encoded protein is CAWNQQGNEQFF.

The chain links TRBV19 to TRBJ1-1; the D is unclear. Germline V CDR1 and CDR2: LNHDA, SQIVND (reference sequence). This CDR3 contains 15 residues. V was clipped by 6 bases and J by 1 base, with 15 bases between them. The CDR3 here is CASRESGHPNTEAFF. The DNA of the CDR3 is TGTGCCAGTAGAGAGTCTGGGCACCCGAACACTGAAGCTTTCTTT.

For the CDR3, the DNA is TGCAGCGCCTTGGTGACGGACTCCTACGAGCAGTACTTC. Translation: CSALVTDSYEQYF. The chain links TRBV29-1 to TRBJ2-7; D remains unclear. Per the germline V gene, CDR1 is SQVTM and CDR2 is ANQGSEA. The CDR3 has 13 residues. The germline V and J ends were trimmed by 7 bases and 0 bases, with 13 bases remaining between them.

The chain recombines TRBV9 with TRBJ2-1; TRBD2 agrees at 9 bases. Per germline, CDR1 SGDLS and CDR2 YYNGEE. The CDR3 has 19 residues. Losses at the gene ends were 0 bases for V and 1 base for J; bases not matched to a gene: 11. In nucleotides, the CDR3 is TGTGCCAGCAGCGTAGCGGGGGGTAGCGGGAGCGGTTCCTACAATGAGCAGTTCTTC. It yields the protein CASSVAGGSGSGSYNEQFF.

Details on this clone: An end of the junction does not agree with germline; a read error may underlie this. The chain recombines TRBV7-2 with TRBJ1-3, with a possible D match to TRBD1 (5 bases). The length of the CDR3 is 16 residues. Germline assignment: CDR1 SGHTA and CDR2 FQGNSA. CDR3 region: CASSPLRGSSGDTIYF. CDR3 bases: TGTGCCAGCAGCCCCCTTCGGGGCAGTAGTGGAGACACCATATATTTT.

The chain is built from TRBV4-1 and TRBJ1-1; 7 bases agree with TRBD1. Germline loops: CDR1 MGHRA, CDR2 YSYEKL. After removal of 5 bases from V and 2 bases from J, the junction contained 8 bases not matched to a gene. The CDR3 spans 15 residues. Written as DNA, the CDR3 is TGCGCCAGCAGCGCCTACCGGACAGGAAACACTGAAGCTTTCTTT. It yields the protein CASSAYRTGNTEAFF.

The chain uses TRBV18 and TRBJ2-5; no definite D call. With 7 bases removed from V and 5 bases from J, the gap between germline ends came to 14 bases. CDR3 length equals 13 residues. Per germline, CDR1 KGHSH and CDR2 LQKENI. This CDR3 reads CASLRSTLETQYF. In DNA form, the CDR3 reads TGTGCCAGCTTACGATCCACCTTGGAGACCCAGTACTTC.

The chain uses TRBV5-4 and TRBJ2-5, with a possible D match to TRBD1 (5 bases). The germline V and J ends were trimmed by 2 bases and 5 bases, with 10 bases remaining between them. CDR1 SGHNT and CDR2 YYREEE come from the germline V gene (reference sequence). The CDR3 is made up of 13 amino acids. In DNA, the CDR3 is TGTGCCAGCAGCTTCAGCAGGGCGGAGACCCAGTACTTC. Protein: CASSFSRAETQYF.

J is TRBJ1-1 and V is TRBV6-1, with 9 nucleotides matching TRBD1. J was trimmed by 6 bases and V by 6 bases; bases with no gene match: 5. The CDR3 loop spans 13 amino acids. Germline loops: CDR1 MNHNS, CDR2 SASEGT. The CDR3 protein is CASRQDRGAEAFF. The CDR3 nucleotides read TGTGCCAGCAGACAGGACAGGGGAGCTGAAGCTTTCTTT.

With respect to this clone: The sample has other DNA sequences that encode this CDR3 too. The V gene is TRBV11-2, the J gene TRBJ2-7; 8 positions match TRBD1. Per germline, CDR1 SGHAT and CDR2 FQNNGV. This CDR3 has 14 amino acids. The trim removed 1 base at V and 2 bases at J, leaving 1 base unmatched. CDR3 sequence (DNA): TGTGCCAGCAGCTTAGCAGGGGGCACCTACGAGCAGTACTTC. Translation: CASSLAGGTYEQYF. Using reference TRBV11-2 and TRBJ2-7 for the parts outside the CDR3, the full variable domain is EAGVAQSPRYKIIEKRQSVAFWCNPISGHATLYWYQQILGQGPKLLIQFQNNGVVDDSQLPKDRFSAERLKGVDSTLKIQPAKLEDSAVYLCASSLAGGTYEQYFGPGTRLTVT.

In its sample, this clone was seen once. At the DNA level, this CDR3 is encoded by other sequences in the same sample as well. In DNA form, the CDR3 reads TGTGCCAGCAGTTCCGGGACAGGGGGGAATGAGCAGTTCTTC. It encodes CASSSGTGGNEQFF. The chain links TRBV27 to TRBJ2-1; 11 bases match TRBD1. Per the germline V gene, CDR1 is MNHEY and CDR2 is SMNVEV (reference sequence). The CDR3 consists of 14 residues. Unmatched junction bases numbered 3, after V lost 4 bases and J lost 7 bases.

This rearrangement joins TRBV7-9 to TRBJ2-7, with D possibly called TRBD1 or TRBD2 (5 bases each). Germline V gene data show CDR1 as SEHNR and CDR2 as FQNEAQ (reference sequence). Trimming took 9 bases from V and 2 from J, leaving 26 bases between them. CDR3 length: 17 amino acids. CDR3 in DNA: TGTGCCAGTATCAAAAACTCTCCAGGGTGGGGGACCTACGAGCAGTACTTC. It specifies CASIKNSPGWGTYEQYF.

In nucleotides, the CDR3 is TGCAGCGTTTTGGGTAACTATGGCTACACCTTC. Protein: CSVLGNYGYTF. V gene TRBV29-1 combines with J gene TRBJ1-2; D is unclear. Trimming took off 5 bases at V and 1 base at J, with 5 bases between the two ends. CDR3 size: 11 residues. Germline V gene sequence: CDR1 SQVTM, CDR2 ANQGSEA.

This clone was detected once. The rearrangement joins TRBV6-4 to TRBJ2-3; 8 nucleotides agree with TRBD2. In germline, CDR1 is MRHNA, CDR2 SNTAGT. J gave up 2 bases and V 4 bases, and 14 bases lay outside the gene matches. There are 18 residues in the CDR3. CDR3 sequence reads: CASSVVGAGEGVTDTQYF. Written as DNA, the CDR3 is TGTGCCAGCAGTGTGGTCGGAGCGGGGGAGGGGGTCACAGATACGCAGTATTTT.

V is TRBV27 and J is TRBJ2-7; D is undetermined. The CDR3 has 13 amino acids. Trimming cost V 0 bases and J 6 bases, with 9 bases left between them. Germline loops: CDR1 MNHEY, CDR2 SMNVEV (reference sequence). In DNA form, the CDR3 reads TGTGCCAGCAGTTTATCCCCACGGGCCGAGCAGTACTTC. Amino acids: CASSLSPRAEQYF.

As to this clone: Additional DNA sequences in this sample encode the identical CDR3. CDR3 protein: CASSLAGGPSTDTQYF. The CDR3 bases are TGTGCCAGCAGCCTAGCGGGAGGCCCTAGCACAGATACGCAGTATTTT. The V call is TRBV13, the J call TRBJ2-3, with 11 bases that match TRBD2. With V trimmed by 5 bases and J by 0 bases, 4 bases remained unmatched. This CDR3 comprises 16 residues. Germline CDR1 is PRHDT and CDR2 is FYEKMQ (reference sequence).

This chain connects TRBV4-3 to TRBJ2-1, with 8 bases fitting TRBD2. The V gene end was trimmed by 0 bases and the J gene end by 0 bases; junction bases not matched to a gene: 7. Per the germline V gene, CDR1 is LGHNA and CDR2 is YSLEER. CDR3 length: 18 residues. CDR3 coding DNA: TGCGCCAGCAGCCAAGATATACTAGCGGTAAGCTCCTACAATGAGCAGTTCTTC. This translates into CASSQDILAVSSYNEQFF.

The J gene is TRBJ2-7, the V gene TRBV4-1; D uncertain. The V end lost 0 bases, the J end lost 0 bases, and 9 bases lay between the germline ends. Looked up from germline, CDR1 is MGHRA and CDR2 is YSYEKL. CDR3 length: 15 amino acids. CDR3 loop: CASSQEVSASYEQYF. CDR3 nucleotides: TGCGCCAGCAGCCAAGAAGTGTCAGCCTCCTACGAGCAGTACTTC.